This TCR beta chain was obtained from a study of blood T cell repertoires in COVID-19. The overall study: There were acute and convalescent COVID-19 samples, and they came from the United States, Italy and Spain. T cells, B-cell-depleted T cells, or PBMCs supplied cDNA or gDNA.

Per the original methods: Estimates of nucleated cell counts were drawn from the amplification of reference gene primers. Clones were read by immunoSEQ multiplex PCR, and TCRdb kept only the in-frame ones, dropping some. That table supplies the V and J calls and clone size; D and trimming were determined from the DNA. This sample has approximately 150,000 clones, with roughly four fifths found just once. The V gene lost 7 bases and the J gene lost 5 bases, with 11 bases spanning the gap. CDR1 is SGHTA, CDR2 FQGNSA, per germline. The CDR3 runs to 12 residues. Sequencing was performed on peripheral blood. This TCR was recovered from a human donor in a cohort sampled during active COVID-19. The chain has TRBV7-2 and TRBJ1-2, with D perhaps TRBD1 (5 bases). DNA of the CDR3: TGTGCCAGCACCGGGGGGGTTTATGGCTACACCTTC. The encoded protein is CASTGGVYGYTF.